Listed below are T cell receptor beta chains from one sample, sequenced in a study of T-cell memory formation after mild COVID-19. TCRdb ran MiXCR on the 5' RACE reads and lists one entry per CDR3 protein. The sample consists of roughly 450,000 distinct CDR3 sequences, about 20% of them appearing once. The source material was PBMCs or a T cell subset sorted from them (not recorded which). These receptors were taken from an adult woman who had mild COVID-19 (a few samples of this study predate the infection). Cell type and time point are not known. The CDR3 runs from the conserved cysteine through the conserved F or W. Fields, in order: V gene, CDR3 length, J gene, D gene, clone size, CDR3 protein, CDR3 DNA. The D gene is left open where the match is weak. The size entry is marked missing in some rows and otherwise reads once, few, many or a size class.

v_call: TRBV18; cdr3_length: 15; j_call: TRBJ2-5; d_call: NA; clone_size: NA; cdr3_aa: CASSPLPVGQETQYF; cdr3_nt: TGTGCCAGCTCACCTCTCCCTGTGGGCCAGGAGACCCAGTACTTC
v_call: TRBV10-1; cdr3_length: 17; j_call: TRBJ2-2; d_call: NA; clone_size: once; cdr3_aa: CASSEAGTPPNTGELFF; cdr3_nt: TGCGCCAGCAGTGAGGCCGGGACACCGCCGAACACCGGGGAGCTGTTTTTT
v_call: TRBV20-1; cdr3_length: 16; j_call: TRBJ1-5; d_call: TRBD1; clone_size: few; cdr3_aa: CSARLSPTGTNQPQHF; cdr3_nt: TGCAGTGCTAGGTTAAGCCCGACAGGGACAAATCAGCCCCAGCATTTT
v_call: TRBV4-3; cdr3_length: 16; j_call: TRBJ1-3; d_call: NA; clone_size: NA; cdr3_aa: CASSQDRTSSGNTIYF; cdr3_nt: TGCGCCAGCAGCCAAGATCGAACAAGCTCTGGAAACACCATATATTTT
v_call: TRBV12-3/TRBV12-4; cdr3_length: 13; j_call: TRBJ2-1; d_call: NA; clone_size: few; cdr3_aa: CASSSWTENEQFF; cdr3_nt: TGTGCCAGCAGTTCCTGGACAGAGAATGAGCAGTTCTTC
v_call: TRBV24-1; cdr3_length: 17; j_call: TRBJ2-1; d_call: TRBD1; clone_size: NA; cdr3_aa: CATSDTRQGARTNEQFF; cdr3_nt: TGTGCCACCAGTGATACGCGACAGGGGGCGCGTACCAATGAGCAGTTCTTC
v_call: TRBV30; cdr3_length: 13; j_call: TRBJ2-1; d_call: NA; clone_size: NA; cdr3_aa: CAWTTKGGGEQFF; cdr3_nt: TGTGCCTGGACCACCAAAGGGGGAGGTGAGCAGTTCTTC
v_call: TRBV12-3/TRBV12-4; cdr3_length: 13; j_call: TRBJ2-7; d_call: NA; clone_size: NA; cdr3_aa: CASSRDVSYEQYF; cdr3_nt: TGTGCCAGCAGTCGGGACGTCTCCTACGAGCAGTACTTC
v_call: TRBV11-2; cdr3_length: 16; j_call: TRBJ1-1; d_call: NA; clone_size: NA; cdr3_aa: CASSLGSWTPNTEAFF; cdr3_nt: TGTGCCAGCAGCTTAGGGTCCTGGACACCTAACACTGAAGCTTTCTTT
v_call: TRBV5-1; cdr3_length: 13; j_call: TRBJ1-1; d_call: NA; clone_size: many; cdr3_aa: CASSPQVNTEAFF; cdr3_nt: TGCGCCAGCAGCCCTCAGGTGAACACTGAAGCTTTCTTT
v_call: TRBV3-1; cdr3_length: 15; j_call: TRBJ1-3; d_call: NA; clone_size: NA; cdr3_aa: CASSQGDSSGNTIYF; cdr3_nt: TGTGCCAGCAGCCAAGGGGATAGCTCTGGAAACACCATATATTTT
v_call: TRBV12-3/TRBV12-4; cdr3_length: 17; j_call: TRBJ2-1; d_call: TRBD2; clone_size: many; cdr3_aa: CASSPSPGLAGEDEQFF; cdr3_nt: TGTGCCAGCAGTCCGTCTCCGGGACTAGCGGGGGAGGATGAGCAGTTCTTC
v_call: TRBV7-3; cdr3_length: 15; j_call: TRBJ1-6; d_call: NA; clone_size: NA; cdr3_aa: CASSSGGGLNSPLHF; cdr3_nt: TGTGCCAGCAGCTCTGGGGGCGGCTTGAATTCACCCCTCCACTTT
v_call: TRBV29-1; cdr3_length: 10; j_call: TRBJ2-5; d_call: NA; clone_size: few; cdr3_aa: CSVVLETQYF; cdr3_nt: TGCAGCGTTGTATTAGAGACCCAGTACTTC
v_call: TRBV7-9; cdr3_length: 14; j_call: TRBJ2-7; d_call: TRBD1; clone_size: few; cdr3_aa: CASSSPDRVYEQYF; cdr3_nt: TGTGCCAGCAGCTCTCCAGACAGGGTCTACGAGCAGTACTTC
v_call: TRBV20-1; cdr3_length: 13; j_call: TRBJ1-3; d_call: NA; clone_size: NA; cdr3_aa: CSARRGGGNTIYF; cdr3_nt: TGCAGTGCGAGACGGGGTGGGGGAAACACCATATATTTT
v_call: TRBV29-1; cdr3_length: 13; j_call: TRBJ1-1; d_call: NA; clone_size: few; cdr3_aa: CSLSATGAREAFF; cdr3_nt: TGCAGCCTTTCCGCGACGGGGGCGCGGGAAGCTTTCTTT
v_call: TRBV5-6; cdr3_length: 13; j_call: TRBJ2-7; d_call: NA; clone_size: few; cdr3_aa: CASGTALSYEQYF; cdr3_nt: TGTGCCAGCGGGACTGCCCTATCCTACGAGCAGTACTTC
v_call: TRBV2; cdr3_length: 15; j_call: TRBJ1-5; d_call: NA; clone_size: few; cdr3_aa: CASSEDGGAFQPQHF; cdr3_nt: TGTGCCAGCAGTGAAGATGGGGGCGCGTTCCAGCCCCAGCATTTT
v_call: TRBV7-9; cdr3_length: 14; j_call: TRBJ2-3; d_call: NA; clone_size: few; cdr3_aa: CASSHKSGGITQYF; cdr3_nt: TGTGCCAGCAGCCACAAGTCCGGGGGAATTACGCAGTATTTT
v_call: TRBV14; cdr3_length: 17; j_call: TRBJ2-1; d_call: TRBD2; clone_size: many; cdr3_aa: CASSHRPLAGLPREQFF; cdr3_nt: TGTGCCAGCAGCCACCGCCCTCTAGCGGGGCTCCCAAGAGAGCAGTTCTTC
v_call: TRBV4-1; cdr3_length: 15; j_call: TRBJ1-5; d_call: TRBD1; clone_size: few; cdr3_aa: CASSWVGQGDQPQHF; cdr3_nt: TGCGCCAGCAGCTGGGTGGGACAGGGAGATCAGCCCCAGCATTTT
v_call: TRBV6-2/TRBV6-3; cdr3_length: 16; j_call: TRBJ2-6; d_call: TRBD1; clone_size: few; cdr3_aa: CASSPGTGPGANVLTF; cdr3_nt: TGTGCCAGCAGTCCCGGGACAGGGCCTGGGGCCAACGTCCTGACTTTC
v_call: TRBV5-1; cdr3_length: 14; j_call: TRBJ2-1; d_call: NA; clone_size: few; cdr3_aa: CASSLERVYNEQFF; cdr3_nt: TGCGCCAGCAGCTTGGAGAGGGTCTACAATGAGCAGTTCTTC
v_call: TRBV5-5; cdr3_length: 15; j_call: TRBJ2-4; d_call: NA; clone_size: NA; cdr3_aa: CASSLGGNGKNIQYF; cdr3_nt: TGTGCCAGCAGCTTGGGCGGGAACGGCAAAAACATTCAGTACTTC
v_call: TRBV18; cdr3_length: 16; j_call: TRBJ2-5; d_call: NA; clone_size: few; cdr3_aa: CASSPTVGVNKETQYF; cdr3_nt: TGTGCCAGCTCACCGACTGTCGGGGTGAATAAAGAGACCCAGTACTTC
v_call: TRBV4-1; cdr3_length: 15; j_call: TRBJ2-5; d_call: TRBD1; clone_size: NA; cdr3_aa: CASSRAPGQGETQYF; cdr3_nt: TGCGCCAGCAGCCGAGCTCCGGGACAGGGGGAGACCCAGTACTTC
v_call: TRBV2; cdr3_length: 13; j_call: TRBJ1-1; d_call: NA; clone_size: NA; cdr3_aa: CATLERAGRKAFF; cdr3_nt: TGTGCCACCCTTGAGAGAGCCGGGAGAAAAGCTTTCTTT
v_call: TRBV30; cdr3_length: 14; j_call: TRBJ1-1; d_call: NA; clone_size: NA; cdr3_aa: CAWSIGQRRTEAFF; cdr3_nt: TGTGCCTGGAGTATCGGGCAGCGTAGGACTGAAGCTTTCTTT
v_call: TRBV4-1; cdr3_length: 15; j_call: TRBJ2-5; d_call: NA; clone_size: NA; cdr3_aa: CASSIGQLIQETQYF; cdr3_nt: TGCGCCAGCAGCATTGGCCAGCTGATCCAAGAGACCCAGTACTTC
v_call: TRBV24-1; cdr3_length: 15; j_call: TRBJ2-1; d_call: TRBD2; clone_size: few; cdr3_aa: CATSRLAGGGNEQFF; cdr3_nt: TGTGCCACCAGTCGTCTAGCGGGAGGGGGCAATGAGCAGTTCTTC
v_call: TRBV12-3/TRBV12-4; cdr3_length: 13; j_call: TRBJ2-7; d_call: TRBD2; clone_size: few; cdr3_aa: CASKRGASYEQYF; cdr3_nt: TGTGCCAGCAAGCGGGGGGCCTCCTACGAGCAGTACTTC
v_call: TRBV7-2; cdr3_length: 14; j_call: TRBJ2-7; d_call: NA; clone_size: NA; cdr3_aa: CASSLSEGPYEQYF; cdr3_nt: TGTGCCAGCAGCTTATCAGAGGGCCCCTACGAGCAGTACTTC
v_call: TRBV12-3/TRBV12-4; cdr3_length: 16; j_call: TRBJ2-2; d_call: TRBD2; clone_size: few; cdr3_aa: CASSLRGGPNTGELFF; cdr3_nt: TGTGCCAGCAGTTTACGGGGGGGCCCGAACACCGGGGAGCTGTTTTTT
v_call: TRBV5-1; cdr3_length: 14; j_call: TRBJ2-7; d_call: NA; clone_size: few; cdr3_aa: CASSPRTVSDEQYF; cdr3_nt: TGCGCCAGCAGCCCTAGGACAGTGAGCGACGAGCAGTACTTC
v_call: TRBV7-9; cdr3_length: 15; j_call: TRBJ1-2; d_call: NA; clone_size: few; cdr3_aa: CASSLEELAGAGYTF; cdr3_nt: TGTGCCAGCAGCTTAGAAGAGCTGGCAGGGGCTGGCTACACCTTC
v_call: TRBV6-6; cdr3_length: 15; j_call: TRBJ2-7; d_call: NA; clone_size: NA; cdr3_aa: CASNDPGEEPYEQYF; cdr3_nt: TGTGCCAGCAATGACCCCGGGGAGGAACCGTACGAGCAGTACTTC
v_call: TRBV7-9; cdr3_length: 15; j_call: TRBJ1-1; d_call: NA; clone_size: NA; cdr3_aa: CASSLVALGGTEAFF; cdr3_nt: TGTGCCAGCAGCTTGGTAGCCCTGGGCGGTACTGAAGCTTTCTTT
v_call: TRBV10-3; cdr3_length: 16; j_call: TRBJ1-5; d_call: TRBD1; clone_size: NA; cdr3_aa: CAISDRGRGVDQPQHF; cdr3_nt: TGTGCCATCAGTGATAGGGGGCGCGGGGTAGATCAGCCCCAGCATTTT
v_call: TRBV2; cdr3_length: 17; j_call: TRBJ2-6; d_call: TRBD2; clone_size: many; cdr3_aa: CASSLTSGGSGANVLTF; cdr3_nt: TGTGCCAGCAGTCTAACTAGCGGGGGCTCTGGGGCCAACGTCCTGACTTTC
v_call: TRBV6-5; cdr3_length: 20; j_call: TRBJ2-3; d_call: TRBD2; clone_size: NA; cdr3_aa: CASSYGPGTSGVRGTDTQYF; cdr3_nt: TGTGCCAGCAGTTACGGCCCCGGGACTAGCGGGGTGCGGGGCACAGATACGCAGTATTTT
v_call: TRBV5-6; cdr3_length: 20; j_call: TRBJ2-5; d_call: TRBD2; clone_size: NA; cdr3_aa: CASSLPDRVMSSGDWETQYF; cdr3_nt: TGTGCCAGCAGCTTGCCGGATAGGGTGATGTCTAGCGGGGACTGGGAGACCCAGTACTTC
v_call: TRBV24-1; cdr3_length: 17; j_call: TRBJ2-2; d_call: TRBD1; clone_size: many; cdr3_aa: CATSDPGTGANTGELFF; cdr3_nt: TGTGCCACCAGTGATCCTGGGACAGGGGCTAACACCGGGGAGCTGTTTTTT
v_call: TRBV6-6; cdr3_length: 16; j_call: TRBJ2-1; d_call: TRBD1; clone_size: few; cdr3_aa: CASTGGIARGYNEQFF; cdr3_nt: TGTGCCAGCACAGGGGGAATTGCAAGGGGTTACAATGAGCAGTTCTTC
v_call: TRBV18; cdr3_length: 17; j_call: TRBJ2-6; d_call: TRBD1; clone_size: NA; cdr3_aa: CASSRQGLISGANVLTF; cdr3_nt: TGTGCCAGCTCACGACAGGGTTTAATATCTGGGGCCAACGTCCTGACTTTC
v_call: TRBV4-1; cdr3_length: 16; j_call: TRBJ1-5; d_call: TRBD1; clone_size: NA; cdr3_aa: CASSQVPAGGSQPQHF; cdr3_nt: TGCGCCAGCAGCCAAGTTCCGGCAGGGGGCTCTCAGCCCCAGCATTTT
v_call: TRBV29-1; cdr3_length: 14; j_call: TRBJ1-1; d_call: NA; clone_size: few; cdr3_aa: CSVEDGMGYTEAFF; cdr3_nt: TGCAGCGTTGAAGATGGGATGGGGTACACTGAAGCTTTCTTT
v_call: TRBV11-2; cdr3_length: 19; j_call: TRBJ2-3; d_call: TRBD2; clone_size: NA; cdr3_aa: CASSPWTGGGGAGTDTQYF; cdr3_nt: TGTGCCAGCAGCCCCTGGACGGGAGGGGGAGGAGCGGGCACAGATACGCAGTATTTT
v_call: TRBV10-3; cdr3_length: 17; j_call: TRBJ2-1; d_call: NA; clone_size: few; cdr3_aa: CAISGNDGREGYNEQFF; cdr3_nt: TGTGCCATCAGTGGGAATGACGGGAGAGAGGGCTACAATGAGCAGTTCTTC
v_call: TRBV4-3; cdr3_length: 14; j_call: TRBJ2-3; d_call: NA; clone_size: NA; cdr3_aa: CASSTTTTTDTQYF; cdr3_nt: TGCGCCAGCAGCACCACTACTACCACAGATACGCAGTATTTT
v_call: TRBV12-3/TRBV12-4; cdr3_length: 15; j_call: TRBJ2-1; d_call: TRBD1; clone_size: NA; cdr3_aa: CASSIPGTGDNEQFF; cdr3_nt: TGTGCCAGCAGTATTCCCGGGACAGGAGACAATGAGCAGTTCTTC
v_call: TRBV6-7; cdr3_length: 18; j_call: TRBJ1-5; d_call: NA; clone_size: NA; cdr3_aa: CASSHDIDGLISNQPQHF; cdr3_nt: TGTGCCAGCAGTCACGATATCGACGGACTCATTAGCAATCAGCCCCAGCATTTT
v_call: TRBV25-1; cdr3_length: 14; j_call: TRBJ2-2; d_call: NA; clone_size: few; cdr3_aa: CASSDPRDPGELFF; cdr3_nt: TGTGCCAGCAGTGACCCCAGGGACCCCGGGGAGCTGTTTTTT
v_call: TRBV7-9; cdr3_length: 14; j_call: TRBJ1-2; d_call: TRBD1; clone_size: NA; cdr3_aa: CASRSRDRNNGYTF; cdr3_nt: TGTGCCAGCCGGTCCCGGGACAGGAATAACGGCTACACCTTC